This TCR beta chain was identified in a study of response to subunit inactivated influenza vaccine. Study results and limitations: Each seasonal influenza vaccination recruits few new T cells, the authors suggested.

This clonotype was detected many times. The antigen is undetermined. The V end lost 1 base, the J end lost 7 bases, and 11 bases lay between the germline ends. The CDR3 runs to 14 residues. Germline lookup yields CDR1 LGHDT and CDR2 YNNKEL (reference sequence). MiXCR was run by TCRdb on the RT-PCR reads, yielding one entry per CDR3 protein. Here the sample spans 500,000 to 650,000 distinct CDR3 sequences, around 8% being singletons. Sequencing used PBMCs from blood, obtained 23 months after vaccination. The J gene is TRBJ2-1, the V gene TRBV3-1; unclear D gene. The TCR comes from a man aged 50 to 75 who received an inactivated influenza vaccine. The CDR3 nucleotides read TGTGCCAGCAGCCAAGGTAGGCAGCTAAATGAGCAGTTCTTC. This sequence encodes CASSQGRQLNEQFF.